The 7 T cell receptor beta chains below were found in one sample sequenced in a study of cytomegalovirus exposure and HLA in healthy donors. 60 Vbeta and 13 Jbeta primers were used in PCR. Only in-frame clones appear in the TCRdb table, and some are missing; sequencing was by immunoSEQ multiplex PCR. The sample has fewer than 250,000 clones, just under 75% seen once. Sequenced input: PBMCs. Every receptor here comes from a young man in good health and CMV-seropositive.

A word on this clone: The same CDR3 also results from other DNA sequences found in this sample. The chain has TRBV5-1 and TRBJ1-2, with 8 bases aligning to TRBD1. V shed 4 bases and J 3 bases; nucleotides not matched to a gene: 5. From germline, CDR1 is SGHRS and CDR2 YFSETQ. The CDR3 contains 14 residues. CDR3 protein: CASSPGTGDYGYTF. The CDR3 bases are TGCGCCAGCAGCCCGGGGACAGGCGACTATGGCTACACCTTC.

As regards this clone: This CDR3 is also generated by other DNA sequences in the sample. The rearrangement links TRBV5-1 to TRBJ2-1; the D gene is possibly TRBD1 (5 bases). The germline V gene encodes CDR1 SGHRS and CDR2 YFSETQ. CDR3 length: 13 amino acids. V was shortened by 5 bases and J by 7 bases, with 13 bases between the two germline ends. Written as DNA, the CDR3 is TGCGCCAGCAGTCCCCAGGGCGATAATGAGCAGTTCTTC. It encodes CASSPQGDNEQFF.

In regard to this clone: A junction end diverges from the germline sequence, so it may reflect a read error. The chain uses TRBV7-7 and TRBJ1-1, with D unclear. Per germline, CDR1 SSHAT and CDR2 FNYEAQ (reference sequence). CDR3 size: 13 residues. CDR3 in amino acids: CASSLTRTAEAFF. DNA for the CDR3: TGTGCTAGCAGCTTAACGAGAACGGCTGAAGCTTTCTTT.

The chain employs TRBV7-2 and TRBJ2-7; 12 bases map to TRBD2. J was trimmed by 5 bases and V by 5 bases; bases with no gene match: 7. This CDR3 comprises 15 residues. Looked up from germline, CDR1 is SGHTA and CDR2 is FQGNSA. This CDR3 is CASSLPGLAGHEQYF. CDR3 bases: TGTGCCAGCAGCCTGCCGGGACTAGCGGGCCACGAGCAGTACTTC. The whole variable domain, filled in from reference TRBV7-2 and TRBJ2-7, reads GAGVSQSPSNKVTEKGKDVELRCDPISGHTALYWYRQSLGQGLEFLIYFQGNSAPDKSGLPSDRFSAERTGGSVSTLTIQRTQQEDSAVYLCASSLPGLAGHEQYFGPGTRLTVT.

V usage is TRBV28 and J usage is TRBJ2-5, with 7 bases fitting TRBD2. Near its end, the DNA agrees better with TRBJ2-7, so the J call may be wrong. The germline CDR1 and CDR2 sequences are MDHEN and SYDVKM. The CDR3 runs to 15 residues. Here the CDR3 reads CASSLSLGGDYEQYF. The CDR3, as DNA: TGTGCCAGCAGTTTATCTCTGGGAGGGGACTACGAGCAGTACTTC.

The rearrangement joins TRBV30 to TRBJ2-7; 10 bases fit TRBD2. Looked up from germline, CDR1 is GTSNPN and CDR2 is SVGIG (reference sequence). The CDR3 runs to 15 residues. Trimming took 5 bases from V and 2 from J; bases not matched to a gene: 9. CDR3 in amino acids: CAWGILAGAPYEQYF. The CDR3 DNA follows: TGTGCCTGGGGCATTCTAGCGGGAGCCCCCTACGAGCAGTACTTC.

The chain recombines TRBV28 with TRBJ1-1; D not certain. Germline V CDR1 and CDR2: MDHEN, SYDVKM. This CDR3 region has 15 residues. The ends were cut back, 3 bases at V and 3 bases at J, with 14 bases in the middle. The CDR3 spells CASSFTLEGDTEAFF. The DNA for the CDR3 is TGTGCCAGCAGTTTCACCCTAGAAGGAGACACTGAAGCTTTCTTT.